This record looks at one TCR beta chain sequence and its context. This entry comes from a study of shared clonotypes between healthy human individuals. Germline V gene lookup returns CDR1 SGHNT and CDR2 YYREEE (reference sequence). Trimming left V 3 bases short and J 3 bases short, with 15 bases between. This CDR3 is 16 amino acids long. The assay was immunoSEQ multiplex PCR, and TCRdb's table has in-frame clones only and misses some. The table lists 2 million to 2.5 million clones, approximately 95% of them singletons. The clonotype was recovered from a man between 18 and 29 years old in good health. V usage is TRBV5-4 and J usage is TRBJ2-2; tentative D call: TRBD2 (5 bases). The material sequenced was naive CD4+ T cells sorted from blood. The subset denotes: CD45RA+ positively selected. CDR3 sequence reads: CASSSGLMRDTGELFF. The DNA of the CDR3 is TGTGCCAGCAGCTCCGGGCTAATGCGGGACACCGGGGAGCTGTTTTTT.